This entry features one TCR beta chain sequence. This record comes from a study of blood T cell repertoires in COVID-19. Study summary: The origin of the acute and convalescent COVID-19 samples was the United States, Italy and Spain. Sources were T cells, B-cell-depleted T cells, or PBMCs; the material itself was cDNA or gDNA.

The germline V and J ends were trimmed by 3 bases and 3 bases, with 13 bases remaining between them. Per the germline V gene, CDR1 is LNHDA and CDR2 is SQIVND (reference sequence). The CDR3 consists of 15 residues. Original data processing: Estimated nucleated cell counts came from reference gene primer amplification. Sequencing used immunoSEQ multiplex PCR; TCRdb keeps in-frame clones, though not all of them. V and J calls and clone size follow that table, whereas D and trimming were derived from the DNA. The table includes some 150,000 clones, around nine tenths detected once. The clonotype comes from a human donor in a cohort sampled during active COVID-19. Sequenced: peripheral blood. The chain carries TRBV19 and TRBJ2-3; TRBD1 might be the D (6 bases). The CDR3: CASSIYRARTDTQYF. CDR3 nucleotides: TGTGCCAGTAGTATTTACAGGGCCCGGACAGATACGCAGTATTTT.